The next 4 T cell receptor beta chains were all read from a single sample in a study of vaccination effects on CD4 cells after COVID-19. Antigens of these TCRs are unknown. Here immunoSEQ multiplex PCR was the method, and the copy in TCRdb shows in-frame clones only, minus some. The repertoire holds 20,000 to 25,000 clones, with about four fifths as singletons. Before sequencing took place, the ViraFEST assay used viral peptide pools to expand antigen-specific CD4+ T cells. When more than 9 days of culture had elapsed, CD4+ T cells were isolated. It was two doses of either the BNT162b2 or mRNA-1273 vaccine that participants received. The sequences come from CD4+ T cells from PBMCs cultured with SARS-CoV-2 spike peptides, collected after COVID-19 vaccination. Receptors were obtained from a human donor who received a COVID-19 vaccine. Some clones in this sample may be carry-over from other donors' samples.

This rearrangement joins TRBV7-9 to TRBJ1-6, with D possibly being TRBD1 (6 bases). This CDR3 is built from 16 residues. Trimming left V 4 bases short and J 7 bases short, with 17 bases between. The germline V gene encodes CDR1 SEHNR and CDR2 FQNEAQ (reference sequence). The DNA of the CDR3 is TGTGCCAGCAGCTCGGGACACCCGGGGTCGAATTCACCCCTCCACTTT. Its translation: CASSSGHPGSNSPLHF.

The CDR3 region has the DNA TGTGCCAGCAGCTCCGGAAGGGGGACCTACGAGCAGTACGTC. It yields the protein CASSSGRGTYEQYV. The chain links TRBV5-4 to TRBJ2-7; maybe TRBD1 (6 bases). Germline values: CDR1 SGHNT, CDR2 YYREEE (reference sequence). This CDR3 has 14 amino acids. V dropped 3 bases and J dropped 2 bases, with 12 bases sitting between them.

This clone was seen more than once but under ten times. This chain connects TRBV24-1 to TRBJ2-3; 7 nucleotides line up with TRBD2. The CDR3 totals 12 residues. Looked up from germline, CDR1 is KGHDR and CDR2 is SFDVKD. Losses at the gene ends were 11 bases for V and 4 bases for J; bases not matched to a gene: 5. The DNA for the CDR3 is TGTGCCATATCGGCGGGGGCAGATACGCAGTATTTT. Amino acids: CAISAGADTQYF.

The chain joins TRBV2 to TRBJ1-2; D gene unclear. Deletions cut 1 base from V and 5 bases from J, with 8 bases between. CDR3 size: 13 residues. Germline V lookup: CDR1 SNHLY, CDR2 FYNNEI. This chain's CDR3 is CASSEGVTYGYTF. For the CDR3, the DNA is TGTGCCAGCAGTGAAGGTGTGACTTATGGCTACACCTTC.